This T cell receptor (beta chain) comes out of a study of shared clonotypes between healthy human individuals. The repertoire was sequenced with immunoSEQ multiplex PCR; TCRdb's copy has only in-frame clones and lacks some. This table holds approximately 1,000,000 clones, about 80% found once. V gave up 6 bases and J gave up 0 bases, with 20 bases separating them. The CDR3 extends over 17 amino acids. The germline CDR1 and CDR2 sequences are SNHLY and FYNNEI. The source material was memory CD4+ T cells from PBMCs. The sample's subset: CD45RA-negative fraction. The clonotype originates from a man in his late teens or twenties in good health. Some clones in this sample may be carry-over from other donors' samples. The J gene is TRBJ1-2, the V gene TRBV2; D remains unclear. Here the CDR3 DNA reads TGTGCCAGCAGCCGATACGGACCTAACCGGGCTAACTATGGCTACACCTTC. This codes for CASSRYGPNRANYGYTF.